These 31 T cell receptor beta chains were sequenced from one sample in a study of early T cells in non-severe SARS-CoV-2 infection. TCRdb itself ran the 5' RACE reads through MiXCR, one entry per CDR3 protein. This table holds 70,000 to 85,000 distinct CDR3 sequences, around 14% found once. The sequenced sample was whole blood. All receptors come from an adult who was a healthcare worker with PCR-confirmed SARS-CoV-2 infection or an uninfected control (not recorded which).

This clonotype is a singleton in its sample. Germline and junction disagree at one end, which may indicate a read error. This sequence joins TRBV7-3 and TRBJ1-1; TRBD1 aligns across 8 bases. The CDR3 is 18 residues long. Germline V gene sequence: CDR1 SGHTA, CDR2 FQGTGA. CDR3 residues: CASSLERTGFRSNTKAFF. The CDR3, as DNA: TGTGCCAGCAGCTTAGAACGGACAGGGTTTAGATCGAACACTAAAGCTTTCTTT.

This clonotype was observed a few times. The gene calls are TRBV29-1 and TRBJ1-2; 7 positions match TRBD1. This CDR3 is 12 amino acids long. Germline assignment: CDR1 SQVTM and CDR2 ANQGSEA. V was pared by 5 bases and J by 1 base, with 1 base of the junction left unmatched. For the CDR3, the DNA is TGCAGCGTTCGGGACAGTAACTATGGCTACACCTTC. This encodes CSVRDSNYGYTF.

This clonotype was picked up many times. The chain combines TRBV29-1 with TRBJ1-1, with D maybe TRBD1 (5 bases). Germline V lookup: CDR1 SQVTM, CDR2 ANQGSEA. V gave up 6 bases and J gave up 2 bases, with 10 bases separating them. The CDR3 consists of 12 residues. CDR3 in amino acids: CSVTVENTEAFF. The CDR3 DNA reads TGCAGCGTGACAGTGGAAAACACTGAAGCTTTCTTT.

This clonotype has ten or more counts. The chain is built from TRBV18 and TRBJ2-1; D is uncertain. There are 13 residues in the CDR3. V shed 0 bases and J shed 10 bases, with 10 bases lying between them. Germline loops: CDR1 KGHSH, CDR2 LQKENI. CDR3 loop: CASSPPVAAEQFF. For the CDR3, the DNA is TGTGCCAGCTCACCACCGGTGGCGGCAGAGCAGTTCTTC.

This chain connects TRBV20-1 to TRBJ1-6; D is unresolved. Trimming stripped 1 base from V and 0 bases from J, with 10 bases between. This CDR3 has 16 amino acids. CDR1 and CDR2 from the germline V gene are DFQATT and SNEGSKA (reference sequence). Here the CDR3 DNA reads TGCAGTGCTAGAGGACGGGCCGTCTCCTATAATTCACCCCTCCACTTT. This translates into CSARGRAVSYNSPLHF.

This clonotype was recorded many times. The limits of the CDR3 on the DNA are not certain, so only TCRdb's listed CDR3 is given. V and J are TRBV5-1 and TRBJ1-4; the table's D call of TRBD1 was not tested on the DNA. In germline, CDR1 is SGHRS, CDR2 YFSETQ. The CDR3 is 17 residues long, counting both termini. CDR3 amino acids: CASSLGDRGRNMKNCFF.

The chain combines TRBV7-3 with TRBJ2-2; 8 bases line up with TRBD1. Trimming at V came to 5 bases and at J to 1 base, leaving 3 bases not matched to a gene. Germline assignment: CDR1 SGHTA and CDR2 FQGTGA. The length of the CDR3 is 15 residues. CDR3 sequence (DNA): TGTGCCAGCAGCCCAGGACAGGGGAACACCGGGGAGCTGTTTTTT. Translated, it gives CASSPGQGNTGELFF.

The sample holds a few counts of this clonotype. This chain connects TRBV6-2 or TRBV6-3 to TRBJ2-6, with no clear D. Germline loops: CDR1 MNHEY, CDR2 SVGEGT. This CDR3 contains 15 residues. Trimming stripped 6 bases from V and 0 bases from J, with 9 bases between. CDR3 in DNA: TGTGCCAGCAGCTTACATAGCTCTGGGGCCAACGTCCTGACTTTC. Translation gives CASSLHSSGANVLTF.

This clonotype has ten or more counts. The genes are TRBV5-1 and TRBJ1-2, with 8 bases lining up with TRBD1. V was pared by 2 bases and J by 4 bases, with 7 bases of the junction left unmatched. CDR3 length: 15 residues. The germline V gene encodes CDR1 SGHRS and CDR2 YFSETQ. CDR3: CASSFSTGTGYGYTF. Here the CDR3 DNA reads TGCGCCAGCAGCTTCTCAACCGGGACAGGCTATGGCTACACCTTC.

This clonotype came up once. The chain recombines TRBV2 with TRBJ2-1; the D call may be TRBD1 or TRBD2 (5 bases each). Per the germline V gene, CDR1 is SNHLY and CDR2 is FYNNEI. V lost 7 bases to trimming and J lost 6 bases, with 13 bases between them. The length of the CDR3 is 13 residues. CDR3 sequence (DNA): TGTGCCAGCACACGGGACCGGGCCAATGAGCAGTTCTTC. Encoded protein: CASTRDRANEQFF. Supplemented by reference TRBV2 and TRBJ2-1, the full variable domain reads EPEVTQTPSHQVTQMGQEVILRCVPISNHLYFYWYRQILGQKVEFLVSFYNNEISEKSEIFDDQFSVERPDGSNFTLKIRSTKLEDSAMYFCASTRDRANEQFFGPGTRLTVL.

The CDR3, as DNA: TGTGCCAGCAGCCAGGGACAGTCCTACGAGCAGTACTTC. This sequence encodes CASSQGQSYEQYF. The V and J genes are TRBV3-1 and TRBJ2-7; 7 bases map to TRBD1. The CDR3 has 13 residues. J gave up 1 base and V 3 bases, and 0 bases lay outside the gene matches. Germline V CDR1 and CDR2: LGHDT, YNNKEL (reference sequence).

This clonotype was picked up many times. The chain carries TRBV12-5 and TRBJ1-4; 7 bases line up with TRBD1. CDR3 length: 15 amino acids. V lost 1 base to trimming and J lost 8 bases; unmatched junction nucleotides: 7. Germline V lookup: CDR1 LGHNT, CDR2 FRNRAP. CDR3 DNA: TGTGCTAGTGGTTTGGCCCATGACAGGGACGAAAAACTGTTTTTT. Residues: CASGLAHDRDEKLFF.

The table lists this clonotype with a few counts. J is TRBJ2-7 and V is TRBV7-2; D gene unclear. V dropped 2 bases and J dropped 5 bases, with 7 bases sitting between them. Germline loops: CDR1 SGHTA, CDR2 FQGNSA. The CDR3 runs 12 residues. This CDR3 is CASSLQLDEQYF. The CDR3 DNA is TGTGCCAGCAGCTTACAGCTGGACGAGCAGTACTTC.

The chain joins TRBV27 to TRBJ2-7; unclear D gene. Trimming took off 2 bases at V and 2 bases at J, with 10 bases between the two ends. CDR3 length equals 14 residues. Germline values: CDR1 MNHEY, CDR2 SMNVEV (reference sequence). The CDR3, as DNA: TGTGCCAGCAGTTTAGTAGGACCTACCTACGAGCAGTACTTC. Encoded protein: CASSLVGPTYEQYF.

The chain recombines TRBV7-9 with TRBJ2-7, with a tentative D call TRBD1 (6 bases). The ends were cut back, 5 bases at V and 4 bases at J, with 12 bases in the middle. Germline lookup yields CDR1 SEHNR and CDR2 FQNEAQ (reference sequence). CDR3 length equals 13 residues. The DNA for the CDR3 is TGTGCCAGCAGCGTAGGGGGTAAATACGAGCAGTACTTC. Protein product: CASSVGGKYEQYF.

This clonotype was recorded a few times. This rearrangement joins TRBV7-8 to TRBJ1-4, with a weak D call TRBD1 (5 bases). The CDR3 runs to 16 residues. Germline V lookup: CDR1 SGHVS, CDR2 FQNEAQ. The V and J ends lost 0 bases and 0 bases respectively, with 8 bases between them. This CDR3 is CASSLAGGATNEKLFF. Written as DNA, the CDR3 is TGTGCCAGCAGCTTAGCGGGGGGGGCAACTAATGAAAAACTGTTTTTT.

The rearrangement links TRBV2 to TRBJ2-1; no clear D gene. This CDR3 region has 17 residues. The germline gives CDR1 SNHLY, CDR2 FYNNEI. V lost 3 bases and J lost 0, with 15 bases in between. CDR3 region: CASSEWIARSSYNEQFF. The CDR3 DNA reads TGTGCCAGCAGTGAGTGGATCGCTCGATCCTCCTACAATGAGCAGTTCTTC.

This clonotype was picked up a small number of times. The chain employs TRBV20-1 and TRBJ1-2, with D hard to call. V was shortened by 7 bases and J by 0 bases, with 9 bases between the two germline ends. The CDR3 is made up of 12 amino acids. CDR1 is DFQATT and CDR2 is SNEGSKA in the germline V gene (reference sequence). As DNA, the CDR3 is TGCAGTGTGGGCCAGACTAACTATGGCTACACCTTC. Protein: CSVGQTNYGYTF.

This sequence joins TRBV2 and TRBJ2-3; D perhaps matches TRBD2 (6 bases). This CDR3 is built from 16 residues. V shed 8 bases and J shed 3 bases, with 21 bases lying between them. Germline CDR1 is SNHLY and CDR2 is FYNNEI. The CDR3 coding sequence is TGTGCCAGCTCTATCCTCGGGGACGGGACTACAGATACGCAGTATTTT. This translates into CASSILGDGTTDTQYF. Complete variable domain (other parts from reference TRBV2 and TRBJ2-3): EPEVTQTPSHQVTQMGQEVILRCVPISNHLYFYWYRQILGQKVEFLVSFYNNEISEKSEIFDDQFSVERPDGSNFTLKIRSTKLEDSAMYFCASSILGDGTTDTQYFGPGTRLTVL.

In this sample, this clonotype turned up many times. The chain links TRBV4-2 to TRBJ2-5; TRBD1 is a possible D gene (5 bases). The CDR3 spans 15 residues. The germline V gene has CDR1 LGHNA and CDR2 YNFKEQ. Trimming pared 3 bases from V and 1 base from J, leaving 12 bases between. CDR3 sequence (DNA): TGTGCCAGCAGCCATGGCGGCAGGGCCCAAGAGACCCAGTACTTC. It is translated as CASSHGGRAQETQYF.

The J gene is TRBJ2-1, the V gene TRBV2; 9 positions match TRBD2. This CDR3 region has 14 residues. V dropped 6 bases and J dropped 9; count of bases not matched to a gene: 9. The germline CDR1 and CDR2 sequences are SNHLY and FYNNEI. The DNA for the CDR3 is TGTGCCAGCAGGCCGGGACTAGCTGTTTTTGAGCAGTTCTTC. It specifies CASRPGLAVFEQFF.

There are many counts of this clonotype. The CDR3 DNA reads TGCAGCGGAGGGGACGGATTAAACAATGAGCAGTTCTTC. Translation gives CSGGDGLNNEQFF. The chain combines TRBV29-1 with TRBJ2-1; TRBD1 or TRBD2 may be the D gene (5 bases each). CDR3 length: 13 amino acids. The germline V gene has CDR1 SQVTM and CDR2 ANQGSEA. V was trimmed by 7 bases and J by 5 bases, leaving 15 bases between them.

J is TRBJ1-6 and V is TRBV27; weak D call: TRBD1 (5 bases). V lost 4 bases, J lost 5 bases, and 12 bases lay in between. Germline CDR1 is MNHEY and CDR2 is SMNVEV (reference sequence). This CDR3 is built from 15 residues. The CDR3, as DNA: TGTGCCAGCAGTTCCTACGGGGGTAATAATTCACCCCTCCACTTT. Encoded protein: CASSSYGGNNSPLHF.

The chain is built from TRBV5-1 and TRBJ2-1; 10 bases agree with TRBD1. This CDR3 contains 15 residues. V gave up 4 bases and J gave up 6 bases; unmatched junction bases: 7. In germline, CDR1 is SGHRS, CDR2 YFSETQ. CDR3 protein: CASSGVTGGLNEQFF. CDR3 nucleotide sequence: TGCGCCAGCAGCGGAGTGACAGGGGGCCTCAATGAGCAGTTCTTC.

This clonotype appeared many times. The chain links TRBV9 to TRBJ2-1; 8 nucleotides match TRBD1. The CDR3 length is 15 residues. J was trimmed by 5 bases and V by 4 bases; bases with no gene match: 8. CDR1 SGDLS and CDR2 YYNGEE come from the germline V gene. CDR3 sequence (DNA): TGTGCCAGCAGCCCCGGACAGGGAAGTAACAATGAGCAGTTCTTC. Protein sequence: CASSPGQGSNNEQFF.

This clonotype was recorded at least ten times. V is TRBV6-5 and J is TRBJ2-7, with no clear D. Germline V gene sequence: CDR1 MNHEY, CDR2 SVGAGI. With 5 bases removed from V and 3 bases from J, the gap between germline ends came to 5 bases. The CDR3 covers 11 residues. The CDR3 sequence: CASSRDYEQYF. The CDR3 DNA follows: TGTGCCAGCAGTAGGGACTACGAGCAGTACTTC.

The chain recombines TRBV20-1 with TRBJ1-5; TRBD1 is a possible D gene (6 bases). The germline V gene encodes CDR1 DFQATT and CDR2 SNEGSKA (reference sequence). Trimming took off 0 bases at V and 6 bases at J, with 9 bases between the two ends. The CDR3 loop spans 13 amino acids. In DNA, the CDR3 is TGCAGTGCTAGAGATGGGGGCGGTCAGCCCCAGCATTTT. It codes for CSARDGGGQPQHF.

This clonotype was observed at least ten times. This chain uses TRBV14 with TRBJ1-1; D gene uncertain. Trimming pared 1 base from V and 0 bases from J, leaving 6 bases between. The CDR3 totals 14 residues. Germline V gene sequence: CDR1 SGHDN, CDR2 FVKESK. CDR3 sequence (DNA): TGTGCCAGCAGCCAAGGACGGTTGAACACTGAAGCTTTCTTT. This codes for CASSQGRLNTEAFF.

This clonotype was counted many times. CDR3 nucleotide sequence: TGTGCCAGCAGCGTAGAGGCCGATAGCAATCAGCCCCAGCATTTT. Protein: CASSVEADSNQPQHF. This chain links TRBV9 with TRBJ1-5, with D hard to call. The ends were cut back, 0 bases at V and 0 bases at J, with 7 bases in the middle. Germline V gives CDR1 SGDLS, CDR2 YYNGEE. The length of the CDR3 is 15 residues.

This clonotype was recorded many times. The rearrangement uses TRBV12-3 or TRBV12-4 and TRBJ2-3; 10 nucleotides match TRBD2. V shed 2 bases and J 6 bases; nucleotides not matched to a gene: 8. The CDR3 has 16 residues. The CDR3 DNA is TGTGCCAGCAGTTTACTAGCGGGGGAGCTGGCGGATACGCAGTATTTT. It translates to CASSLLAGELADTQYF.

DNA of the CDR3: TGCAGCGTGGGGGTAGCGGGGTCCTACAATGAGCAGTTCTTC. This codes for CSVGVAGSYNEQFF. The chain has TRBV29-1 and TRBJ2-1; 8 bases agree with TRBD2. The CDR3 spans 14 residues. Germline CDR1 reads SQVTM; CDR2 reads ANQGSEA. With 6 bases clipped from V and 1 base from J, the junction kept 5 bases outside the gene matches.